This entry lists 15 T cell receptor beta chains sequenced from one sample in a study of Ad26.COV2.S vaccination and SARS-CoV-2 variants. Treatment described: 19 received Ad26.COV2.S at low or high dose, single or two shots; 5 received placebo; per-sample allocation not given. Sampling occurred on day 63 after the first vaccine or placebo injection. Assay: immunoSEQ multiplex PCR; the TCRdb copy retains only in-frame clones and omits some. Among approximately 500,000 clones listed, about 83% were seen once. Sequenced material: peripheral blood, taken in a trial of Ad26.COV2.S vaccine versus placebo. Receptor source: a person aged 18-65 years who received the Ad26.COV2.S COVID-19 vaccine or a placebo.

The rearrangement links TRBV6-1 to TRBJ2-7, with D perhaps TRBD1 (6 bases). Trimming cost V 6 bases and J 0 bases, with 9 bases left between them. The CDR3 totals 13 residues. Germline values: CDR1 MNHNS, CDR2 SASEGT. The chain's CDR3 is CASRETGSYEQYF. In DNA, the CDR3 is TGTGCCAGCAGGGAGACAGGCTCCTACGAGCAGTACTTC.

DNA of the CDR3: TGTGCCAGCAGACCAATCCCCTACAATGAGCAGTTCTTC. Encoded protein: CASRPIPYNEQFF. The chain carries TRBV2 and TRBJ2-1; D is ambiguous. CDR1 is SNHLY and CDR2 is FYNNEI in the germline V gene. V was pared by 6 bases and J by 2 bases, with 8 bases between. This CDR3 is 13 amino acids long.

The gene calls are TRBV27 and TRBJ1-1, with a possible D match to TRBD1 (6 bases). This CDR3 is 14 amino acids long. The germline V gene has CDR1 MNHEY and CDR2 SMNVEV (reference sequence). Trimming took 6 bases from V and 2 from J, leaving 13 bases between them. The CDR3 bases are TGTGCCAGCAGCTTCAGGGGCCGAAACACTGAAGCTTTCTTT. It specifies CASSFRGRNTEAFF.

The chain carries TRBV24-1 and TRBJ2-7; D is ambiguous. The CDR3 covers 15 residues. Trimming left V 8 bases short and J 1 base short, with 17 bases between. Germline lookup yields CDR1 KGHDR and CDR2 SFDVKD. In DNA form, the CDR3 reads TGTGCCACCATCGTGGAGTGGACCCTTTCCTACGAGCAGTACTTC. This codes for CATIVEWTLSYEQYF.

V and J are TRBV6-6 and TRBJ2-1, with a tentative D call TRBD2 (6 bases). V lost 6 bases and J 6 bases, leaving 12 bases between the germline ends. The CDR3 runs 13 residues. The germline gives CDR1 MNHNY, CDR2 SVGAGI (reference sequence). The CDR3 protein is CASSTWDFNEQFF. In nucleotides, the CDR3 is TGTGCCAGCAGCACCTGGGACTTCAATGAGCAGTTCTTC.

The table lists this clone with a count of one. The rearrangement uses TRBV15 and TRBJ1-2; possibly TRBD1 for D (6 bases). The CDR3 contains 14 residues. The V gene's germline CDR1 is LNHNV and CDR2 YYDKDF (reference sequence). V dropped 0 bases and J dropped 4 bases, with 9 bases sitting between them. CDR3 loop: CATSREGAGYGYTF. DNA for the CDR3: TGTGCCACCAGCAGAGAGGGGGCCGGCTATGGCTACACCTTC.

The gene calls are TRBV4-2 and TRBJ2-4; D gene unclear. Germline loops: CDR1 LGHNA, CDR2 YNFKEQ. The CDR3 is made up of 15 amino acids. V was shortened by 0 bases and J by 2 bases, with 8 bases between the two germline ends. This chain's CDR3 is CASSQDQDSKNIQYF. In DNA form, the CDR3 reads TGTGCCAGCAGCCAAGATCAAGACTCCAAAAACATTCAGTACTTC.

This chain uses TRBV6-2 or TRBV6-3 with TRBJ2-1; TRBD2 agrees at 9 bases. Germline CDR1 MNHEY, CDR2 SVGEGT. This CDR3 contains 17 residues. V was pared by 2 bases and J by 8 bases, with 13 bases of the junction left unmatched. The CDR3 DNA reads as TGTGCCAGCAGTTACAATAGGAGGGGGACTAGCAGGGATGAGCAGTTCTTC. Translating gives CASSYNRRGTSRDEQFF.

V and J are TRBV24-1 and TRBJ2-1; 10 positions match TRBD1. V lost 2 bases and J lost 12; bases outside the gene matches: 6. The CDR3 has 14 residues. Germline V CDR1 and CDR2: KGHDR, SFDVKD. The CDR3 loop reads CATSDSGQGLAQFF. The CDR3 bases are TGTGCCACCAGTGATTCGGGACAGGGGTTGGCGCAGTTCTTC.

This clone was seen once. This chain links TRBV5-4 with TRBJ2-5; 10 bases agree with TRBD1. The trim removed 4 bases at V and 2 bases at J, leaving 8 bases unmatched. Germline V gives CDR1 SGHNT, CDR2 YYREEE (reference sequence). The CDR3 has 16 residues. CDR3 DNA: TGTGCCAGCAGCCCCGGGACAGGGGTGGGGCAAGAGACCCAGTACTTC. This gives the protein CASSPGTGVGQETQYF.

The chain couples TRBV15 to TRBJ1-2, with 9 bases lining up with TRBD1. The CDR3 is made up of 12 amino acids. The germline gives CDR1 LNHNV, CDR2 YYDKDF (reference sequence). V shed 3 bases, J shed 8 bases, and the junction held 1 base outside the gene matches. CDR3 bases: TGTGCCACCAGCAGTGGACAGGGGGGCTACACCTTC. Its translation: CATSSGQGGYTF.

The genes are TRBV29-1 and TRBJ1-3, with D uncertain. CDR1 is SQVTM and CDR2 is ANQGSEA in the germline V gene. The CDR3 is 11 amino acids. Trimming pared 8 bases from V and 4 bases from J, leaving 9 bases between. CDR3 DNA sequence: TGCAGCTCAGAGTCGGGAAACACCATATATTTT. Encoded protein: CSSESGNTIYF.

This clone was counted a single time. The rearrangement links TRBV5-6 to TRBJ2-7; 7 positions match TRBD1. The ends lost 2 bases at V and 3 bases at J; junction bases unmatched: 8. Germline loops: CDR1 SGHDT, CDR2 YYEEEE. The CDR3 is 15 amino acids. The CDR3 region is CASSFLGSGGYEQYF. CDR3 bases: TGTGCCAGCAGCTTTTTGGGTTCAGGGGGCTACGAGCAGTACTTC.

This rearrangement joins TRBV5-1 to TRBJ1-1, with TRBD1 identical over 7 bases. After removal of 1 base from V and 1 base from J, the junction contained 7 bases not matched to a gene. From germline, CDR1 is SGHRS and CDR2 YFSETQ. CDR3 length: 16 residues. CDR3 coding DNA: TGCGCCAGCAGCTTGCGCCCAGGGGGTTGGAACACTGAAGCTTTCTTT. Translation: CASSLRPGGWNTEAFF. Full variable domain (missing parts from reference TRBV5-1 and TRBJ1-1): KAGVTQTPRYLIKTRGQQVTLSCSPISGHRSVSWYQQTPGQGLQFLFEYFSETQRNKGNFPGRFSGRQFSNSRSEMNVSTLELGDSALYLCASSLRPGGWNTEAFFGQGTRLTVV.

The chain links TRBV25-1 to TRBJ2-2; D remains unclear. The V and J ends lost 4 bases and 4 bases respectively, with 13 bases between them. Per germline, CDR1 MGHDK and CDR2 SYGVNS. The CDR3 contains 15 residues. The CDR3 loop reads CASSGSPQRTGELFF. For the CDR3, the DNA is TGTGCCAGCAGTGGCTCCCCACAGCGCACCGGGGAGCTGTTTTTT.